The clone carrying this TCR beta chain was seen at least ten times. The antigen is not known. According to the study, TCR beta libraries were built with iRepertoire HTBI primers and CDR3-region Arm-PCR. Via MiXCR, TCRdb re-called the multiplex PCR reads, giving one row per CDR3 protein. The sample carries more than 300,000 distinct CDR3 sequences, roughly 21% recorded once. This specimen comes from a study of regulatory T cells in long-lasting Graves disease. Turning to the study itself: Persistent Graves' disease meant over 5 years of antithyroid drugs with positive TSH receptor antibodies. Overall study results and limits: TRBV28 was favored in persistent disease, as were TRBJ1-2 and TRBJ2-5.

As for time point: persistent/refractory GD, antithyroid drugs over 5 years with positive TRAb. Construction of the TCR library relied on RNA isolated from PBMCs. By American Thyroid Association guidelines, Graves' disease was diagnosed in the cohort. Patients hailed from an endocrinology department in Xi'an, China. The CDR3 totals 16 residues. V was clipped by 6 bases and J by 4 bases; unmatched bases: 7. Germline V gene data show CDR1 as SEHNR and CDR2 as FQNEAQ (reference sequence). J is TRBJ2-5 and V is TRBV7-9; 14 positions match TRBD2. This specimen was peripheral blood mononuclear cells (PBMCs), taken when the disease was refractory, from a patient treated with antithyroid drugs. The source of this sequence is a female donor with Graves disease. The CDR3 nucleotides are TGTGCCAGCAGTAGACTAGCGGGAGGGTCTGGAGAGACCCAGTACTTC. This translates into CASSRLAGGSGETQYF.